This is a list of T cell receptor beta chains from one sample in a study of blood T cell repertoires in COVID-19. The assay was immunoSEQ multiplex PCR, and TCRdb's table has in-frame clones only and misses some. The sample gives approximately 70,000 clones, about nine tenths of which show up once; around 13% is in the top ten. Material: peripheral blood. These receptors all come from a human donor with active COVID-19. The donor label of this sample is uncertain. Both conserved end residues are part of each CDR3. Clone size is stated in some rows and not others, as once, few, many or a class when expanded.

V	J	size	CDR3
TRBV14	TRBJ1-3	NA	CASSQAGISGNTIYF
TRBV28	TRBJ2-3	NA	CASTTSPDTQYF
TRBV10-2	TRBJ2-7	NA	CASRQGSYEQYF
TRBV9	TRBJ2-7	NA	CASSARGERGQNEQYF
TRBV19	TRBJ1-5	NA	CASSHQGRNQPQHF
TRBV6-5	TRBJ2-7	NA	CASSAGTGTYEQYF
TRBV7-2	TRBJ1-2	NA	CASSLGWGGMSSYTF
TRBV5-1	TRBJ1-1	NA	CASSGGHGMEAFF
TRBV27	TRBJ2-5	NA	CASSPDWETQYF
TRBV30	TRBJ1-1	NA	CALTVNTEAFF
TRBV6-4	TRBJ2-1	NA	CASRRLAGDNEQFF
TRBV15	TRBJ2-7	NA	CATSRGAGLAETYEQYF
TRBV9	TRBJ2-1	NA	CASSVDAGSYNEQFF
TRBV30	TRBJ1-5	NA	CAWSTQGSQPQHF
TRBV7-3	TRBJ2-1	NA	CASSFADSNEQFF
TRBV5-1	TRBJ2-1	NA	CASSLVASGRANNEQFF
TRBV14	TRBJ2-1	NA	CASSQGSSGAYNEQFF
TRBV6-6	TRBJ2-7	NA	CASSHYGQGKNEQYF
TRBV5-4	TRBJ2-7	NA	CASSADRGLLIEQYF
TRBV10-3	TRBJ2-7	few	CAIRETGSSYEQYF
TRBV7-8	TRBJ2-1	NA	CASSLGLAGEYNEQFF
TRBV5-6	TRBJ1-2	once	CASSLGSDYGYTF
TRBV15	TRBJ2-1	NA	CATSPMGTGSYNEQFF
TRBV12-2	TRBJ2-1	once	CASRFSPPRGDEQFF
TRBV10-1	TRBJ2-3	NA	CASSERLAASTDTQYF
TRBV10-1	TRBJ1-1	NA	CASSLTGPTEAFF
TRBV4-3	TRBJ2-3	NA	CASSQHYGPSGVHQYF
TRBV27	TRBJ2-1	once	CASSLGGNEQFF
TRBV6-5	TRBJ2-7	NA	CASSYSTGSSYEQYF
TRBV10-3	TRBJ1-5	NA	CAISEAGNQPQHF
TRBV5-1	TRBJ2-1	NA	CASSLQLAGGPSNEQFF
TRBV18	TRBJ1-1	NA	CASSSGWGNTEAFF
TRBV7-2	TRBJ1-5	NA	CASGGTGPNQPQHF
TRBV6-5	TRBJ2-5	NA	CASSHRRETQYF
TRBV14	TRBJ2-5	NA	CASSQERSRQETQYF
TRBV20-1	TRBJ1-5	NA	CSASRAGGLYSNQPQHF
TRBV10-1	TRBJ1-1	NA	CASSESLDRVDTEAFF
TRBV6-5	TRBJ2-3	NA	CASSYSLGTTTDTQYF
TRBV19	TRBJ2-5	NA	CASSIGPGGLQETQYF
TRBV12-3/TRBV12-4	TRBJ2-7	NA	CASSLTGIEQYF
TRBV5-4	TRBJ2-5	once	CASSLAWGRIETQYF
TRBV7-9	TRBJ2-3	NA	CASSLWGAGSTDTQYF
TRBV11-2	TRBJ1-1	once	CASSKRPGQGNTEAFF
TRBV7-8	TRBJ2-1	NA	CASSLSTFGQRNNEQFF
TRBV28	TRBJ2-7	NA	CASTFSGGRVYEQYF
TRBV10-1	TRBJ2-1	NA	CASSAHSAGAGNEQFF
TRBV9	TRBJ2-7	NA	CASSVSSGNFEQYF
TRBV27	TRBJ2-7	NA	CASSVRLAGVSTYEQYF
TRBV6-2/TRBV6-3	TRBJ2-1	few	CASSTTSGITNEQFF
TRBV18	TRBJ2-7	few	CASSPTELSSYEQYF
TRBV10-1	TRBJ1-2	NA	CASSFTGNSYGYTF
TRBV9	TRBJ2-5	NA	CASNTLGGDPQETQYF
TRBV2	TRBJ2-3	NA	CASSTGRAGVLLGTDTQYF
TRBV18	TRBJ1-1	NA	CASSPLGQGWNTEAFF
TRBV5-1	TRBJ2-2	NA	CASSLRGFDTGELFF
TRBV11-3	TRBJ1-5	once	CASSLQGTSNQPQHF
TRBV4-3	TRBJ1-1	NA	CASSQQSDTEAFF
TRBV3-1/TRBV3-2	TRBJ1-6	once	CASSLRDSNSPLHF
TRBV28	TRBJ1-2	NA	CASSRELANYGYTF